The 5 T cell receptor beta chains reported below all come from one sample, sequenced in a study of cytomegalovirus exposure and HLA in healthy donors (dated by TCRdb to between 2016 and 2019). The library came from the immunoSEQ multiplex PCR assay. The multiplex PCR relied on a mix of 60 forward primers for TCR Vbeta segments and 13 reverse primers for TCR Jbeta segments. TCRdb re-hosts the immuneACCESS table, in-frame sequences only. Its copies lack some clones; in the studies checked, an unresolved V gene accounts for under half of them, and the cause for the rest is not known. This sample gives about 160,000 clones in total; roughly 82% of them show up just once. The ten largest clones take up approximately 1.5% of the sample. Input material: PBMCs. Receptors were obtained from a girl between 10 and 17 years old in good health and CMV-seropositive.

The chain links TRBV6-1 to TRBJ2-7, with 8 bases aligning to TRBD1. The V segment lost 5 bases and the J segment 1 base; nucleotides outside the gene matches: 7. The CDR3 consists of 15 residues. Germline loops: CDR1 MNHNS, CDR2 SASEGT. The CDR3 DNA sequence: TGTGCCAGCAGTCGCCCGACAGGGGCTTCCTACGAGCAGTACTTC. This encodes CASSRPTGASYEQYF.

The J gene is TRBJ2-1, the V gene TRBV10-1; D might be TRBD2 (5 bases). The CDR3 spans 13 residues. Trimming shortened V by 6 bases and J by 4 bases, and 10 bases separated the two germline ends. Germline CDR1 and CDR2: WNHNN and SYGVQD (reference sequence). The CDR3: CASSGGPYNEQFF. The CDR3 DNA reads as TGCGCCAGCAGCGGCGGGCCTTACAATGAGCAGTTCTTC.

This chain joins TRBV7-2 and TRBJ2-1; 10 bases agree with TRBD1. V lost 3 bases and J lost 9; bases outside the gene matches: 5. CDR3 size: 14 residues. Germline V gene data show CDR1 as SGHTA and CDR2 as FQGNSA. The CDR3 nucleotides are TGTGCCAGCAGCTTCAGACAGGGGGCGAGTGAGCAGTTCTTC. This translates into CASSFRQGASEQFF. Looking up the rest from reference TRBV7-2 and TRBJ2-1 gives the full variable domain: GAGVSQSPSNKVTEKGKDVELRCDPISGHTALYWYRQSLGQGLEFLIYFQGNSAPDKSGLPSDRFSAERTGGSVSTLTIQRTQQEDSAVYLCASSFRQGASEQFFGPGTRLTVL.

The CDR3 region is CAISDIRGADTQYF. CDR3 DNA: TGTGCCATCAGTGATATACGGGGAGCAGATACGCAGTATTTT. The chain uses TRBV10-3 and TRBJ2-3; D may be TRBD2 (5 bases). The CDR3 is 14 residues long. Trimming cost V 3 bases and J 4 bases, with 11 bases left between them. Germline CDR1 reads ENHRY; CDR2 reads SYGVKD.

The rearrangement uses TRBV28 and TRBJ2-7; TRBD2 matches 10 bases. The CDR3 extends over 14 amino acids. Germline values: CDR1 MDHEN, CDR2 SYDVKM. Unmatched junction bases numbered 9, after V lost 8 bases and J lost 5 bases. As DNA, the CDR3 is TGTGCCAGCTGGAGCGGGAGGGCCCGGGACGAGCAGTACTTC. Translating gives CASWSGRARDEQYF.